The 8 T cell receptor beta chains reported below all come from one sample, sequenced in a study of somatic mutations in cytotoxic T cells in rheumatoid arthritis. Sequencing was performed with immunoSEQ multiplex PCR; in TCRdb, only in-frame clones are kept and a portion is missing. The sample carries around 16,000 clones, about 77% recorded once. The sequenced sample consisted of CD8+ T cells sorted from blood. These receptor sequences come from an adult with rheumatoid arthritis.

This clone appeared once. The genes are TRBV7-2 and TRBJ1-5, with D uncertain. The CDR3 has 15 amino acids. The germline V and J ends were trimmed by 3 bases and 3 bases, with 12 bases remaining between them. CDR1 and CDR2 (germline): SGHTA, FQGNSA. The CDR3 DNA reads as TGTGCCAGCAGCTTCTGGGAGGGCCCCAATCAGCCCCAGCATTTT. Its translation: CASSFWEGPNQPQHF.

The rearrangement links TRBV7-6 to TRBJ2-6, with 9 positions matching TRBD1. The CDR3 runs 22 residues. V lost 1 base and J lost 0; bases outside the gene matches: 16. Germline CDR1 and CDR2: SGHVS and FNYEAQ. The CDR3 spells CASSLVPPRGGQGSSGANVLTF. The CDR3 DNA sequence: TGTGCCAGCAGCTTAGTACCCCCCCGCGGGGGACAGGGTAGCTCTGGGGCCAACGTCCTGACTTTC.

J is TRBJ2-7 and V is TRBV30; D is perhaps TRBD2 (5 bases). The CDR3 sequence is 12 residues long. CDR1 is GTSNPN, CDR2 SVGIG, per germline (reference sequence). The V end was cut by 0 bases, the J end by 4 bases, with 7 bases between. This CDR3 reads CAWSVRGYEQYF. For the CDR3, the DNA is TGTGCCTGGAGTGTAAGAGGGTACGAGCAGTACTTC. Supplemented by reference TRBV30 and TRBJ2-7, the full variable domain reads SQTIHQWPATLVQPVGSPLSLECTVEGTSNPNLYWYRQAAGRGLQLLFYSVGIGQISSEVPQNLSASRPQDRQFILSSKKLLLSDSGFYLCAWSVRGYEQYFGPGTRLTVT.

CDR3 region: CASSLKLAGGYEQYF. The CDR3 DNA is TGTGCCAGCAGCTTAAAACTAGCGGGGGGCTACGAGCAGTACTTC. The J gene is TRBJ2-7, the V gene TRBV11-2, with 12 bases that match TRBD2. The CDR3 loop spans 15 amino acids. V lost 2 bases, J lost 3 bases, and 2 bases stayed unmatched. Germline CDR1 and CDR2: SGHAT and FQNNGV.

This sequence joins TRBV2 and TRBJ1-6; D gene ambiguous. With 5 bases removed from V and 0 bases from J, the gap between germline ends came to 8 bases. Germline V gives CDR1 SNHLY, CDR2 FYNNEI. This CDR3 is 15 amino acids long. The DNA of the CDR3 is TGTGCCAGCAGTCCCAATAGCTCCTATAATTCACCCCTCCACTTT. Translating it yields CASSPNSSYNSPLHF.

The chain has TRBV4-1 and TRBJ1-4; D call uncertain. The V gene's germline CDR1 is MGHRA and CDR2 YSYEKL. This CDR3 comprises 16 residues. The V end lost 3 bases, the J end lost 4 bases, and 15 bases lay between the germline ends. DNA for the CDR3: TGCGCCAGCAGCCACCCCCCGTTAGCTTATAATGAAAAACTGTTTTTT. Translated: CASSHPPLAYNEKLFF.

With respect to this clone: In this CDR3 the conserved last residue, phenylalanine or tryptophan, is missing, so a read error is likely. The J gene is TRBJ2-7, the V gene TRBV4-1; D is undetermined. Germline loops: CDR1 MGHRA, CDR2 YSYEKL. The V gene lost 0 bases and the J gene lost 0 bases, with 12 bases spanning the gap. The CDR3 has 16 amino acids. The CDR3 protein is CASSQDRAESSYEQYL. CDR3 DNA sequence: TGCGCCAGCAGCCAAGATAGGGCGGAAAGCTCCTACGAGCAGTACCTC.

The chain couples TRBV29-1 to TRBJ2-5, with 7 positions matching TRBD1. The V gene end was trimmed by 3 bases and the J gene end by 7 bases; junction bases not matched to a gene: 2. This CDR3 spans 11 amino acids. Germline V lookup: CDR1 SQVTM, CDR2 ANQGSEA. The CDR3 bases are TGCAGCGTTGAGAACAGGGGGACCCAGTACTTC. Translation gives CSVENRGTQYF.